The clone carrying this T cell receptor (beta chain) was detected only a few times. The antigen remains undetermined. There are 14 residues in the CDR3. The V end was cut by 6 bases, the J end by 4 bases, with 13 bases between. The germline CDR1 and CDR2 sequences are DFQATT and SNEGSKA (reference sequence). A second about 7 to 12 cycle PCR used barcoded and J-beta primers. TCRdb recomputed calls from the 5' RACE reads with MiXCR, one row per CDR3 protein. The sample holds 600,000 to 1,000,000 distinct CDR3 sequences, about 25% seen once. This entry comes from a study of blood T cells in healthy people across ages. Study-wide points: TCR beta diversity, measured per million T cells, fell in a roughly linear way with age.

The same data also went into a second study, on T cells of mothers and their children. That work adds: Every microgram of extracted RNA entered cDNA synthesis, around 1.6 ug per 15 ul.

The J gene is TRBJ1-6, the V gene TRBV20-1; D is undetermined. This sequence originates from a boy under 18 in good health. Sequences were obtained from blood. The CDR3 sequence is CSAPGSNYNSPLHF. CDR3 nucleotides: TGCAGTGCCCCGGGGAGCAATTATAATTCACCCCTCCACTTT.